Shown below are 15 T cell receptor beta chains from a single sample sequenced in a study of human T cells and chemical hapten exposure. TCRdb called the RACE reads again in MiXCR, with one record for every CDR3 protein. The top ten clones hold over 2% of a sample with about 360,000 distinct CDR3 sequences, 4% to 5.5% of them seen once. The time point here: patch test 1, 2 weeks after DPC sensitization. Treatment reported: therapeutic diphenylcyclopropenone sensitization with weekly scalp DPC. Material: whole blood, obtained in connection with sensitization to the hapten diphenylcyclopropenone (DPC). The receptors stem from a woman between 45 and 65 years old with alopecia areata. Some clones in this sample may be carry-over from other donors' samples.

This clonotype was recorded a few times. The chain carries TRBV10-3 and TRBJ1-5; no definite D call. CDR1 is ENHRY and CDR2 is SYGVKD in the germline V gene. The ends were cut back, 0 bases at V and 8 bases at J, with 8 bases in the middle. The CDR3 totals 13 residues. The CDR3 here is CAISESNGEPQHF. The CDR3 nucleotides read TGTGCCATCAGTGAGTCGAATGGTGAGCCCCAGCATTTT.

The sample holds many counts of this clonotype. The rearrangement joins TRBV20-1 to TRBJ2-3; 10 bases match TRBD2. V lost 3 bases, J lost 4 bases, and 10 bases stayed unmatched. CDR3 length equals 16 residues. CDR1 is DFQATT, CDR2 SNEGSKA, per germline (reference sequence). The CDR3, as DNA: TGCAGTGCTAGTTCTCCTAGCGGGAGAAGGGCAGATACGCAGTATTTT. Amino acids: CSASSPSGRRADTQYF.

J is TRBJ2-5 and V is TRBV30, with TRBD1 matching 8 bases. The ends lost 5 bases at V and 0 bases at J; junction bases unmatched: 2. Per the germline V gene, CDR1 is GTSNPN and CDR2 is SVGIG (reference sequence). The CDR3 consists of 13 residues. CDR3 nucleotides: TGTGCCTGGGGACAGGGAGACCAAGAGACCCAGTACTTC. Its protein is CAWGQGDQETQYF.

In its sample, this clonotype was seen a few times. The chain uses TRBV20-1 and TRBJ2-5; D may be TRBD2 (7 bases). The CDR3 has 16 amino acids. Germline assignment: CDR1 DFQATT and CDR2 SNEGSKA (reference sequence). Trimming shortened V by 0 bases and J by 9 bases, and 23 bases separated the two germline ends. The CDR3 spells CSARDHLGGGPASQYF. CDR3 in DNA: TGCAGTGCTAGAGATCATTTGGGCGGGGGCCCTGCCTCCCAGTACTTC.

This clonotype was detected ten times or more. The rearrangement joins TRBV6-2 or TRBV6-3 to TRBJ2-2, with D maybe TRBD1 (5 bases). Germline CDR1 reads MNHEY; CDR2 reads SVGEGT. V was cut by 6 bases and J by 4 bases, with 15 bases left in between. The CDR3 extends over 15 amino acids. CDR3 region: CASREVGQVTGELFF. The CDR3 DNA reads as TGTGCCAGCAGGGAAGTGGGGCAGGTCACCGGGGAGCTGTTTTTT.

This clonotype was recorded at least ten times. The V call is TRBV6-2 or TRBV6-3, the J call TRBJ2-3; D gene ambiguous. The CDR3 runs to 14 residues. Per the germline V gene, CDR1 is MNHEY and CDR2 is SVGEGT. The V and J ends lost 3 bases and 1 base respectively, with 8 bases between them. The CDR3 is CASSYGEGTDTQYF. Written as DNA, the CDR3 is TGTGCCAGCAGTTATGGAGAGGGCACAGATACGCAGTATTTT.

To note about this clonotype: A single base separates this from a much larger clone, so it may be a read error. The genes are TRBV12-3 or TRBV12-4 and TRBJ2-3; D is uncertain. Trimming cost V 5 bases and J 7 bases, with 10 bases left between them. The CDR3 has 12 residues. CDR3 nucleotide sequence: TGTGCCAGCAGTATAGGTGAAAATACGCAGTATTTT. As protein: CASSIGENTQYF.

This clonotype turned up a few times. The J gene is TRBJ1-1, the V gene TRBV4-1, with D possibly being TRBD1 (5 bases). The length of the CDR3 is 15 residues. Germline V lookup: CDR1 MGHRA, CDR2 YSYEKL. The V end lost 4 bases, the J end lost 0 bases, and 12 bases lay between the germline ends. The CDR3 nucleotides are TGCGCCAGCAGCCCAGCCGGGACCCTGAACACTGAAGCTTTCTTT. As protein: CASSPAGTLNTEAFF.

At least ten counts were recorded for this clonotype. The V call is TRBV6-2 or TRBV6-3, the J call TRBJ2-1; D uncertain. The CDR3 extends over 11 amino acids. CDR1 MNHEY and CDR2 SVGEGT come from the germline V gene. V was pared by 7 bases and J by 9 bases, with 10 bases between. CDR3: CASNPPPEQFF. The CDR3 coding sequence is TGTGCCAGCAATCCCCCCCCTGAGCAGTTCTTC.

This clonotype has only a few counts. The gene calls are TRBV6-5 and TRBJ2-2; TRBD2 matches at 13 bases. This CDR3 spans 17 amino acids. V dropped 5 bases and J dropped 5; count of bases not matched to a gene: 8. Per germline, CDR1 MNHEY and CDR2 SVGAGI. The CDR3 sequence: CASSIGLAGVGTGELFF. Written as DNA, the CDR3 is TGTGCCAGCAGTATCGGACTAGCGGGAGTAGGAACCGGGGAGCTGTTTTTT.

This clonotype has ten or more counts. This rearrangement joins TRBV12-3 or TRBV12-4 to TRBJ1-1; D is uncertain. V shed 3 bases and J shed 1 base, with 12 bases lying between them. CDR3 length: 15 amino acids. The CDR3, as DNA: TGTGCCAGCAGTTTCGGATGGTCAGGGAACACTGAAGCTTTCTTT. The encoded protein is CASSFGWSGNTEAFF.

The chain recombines TRBV20-1 with TRBJ1-1; possible D gene TRBD1, 6 bases. Germline CDR1 DFQATT, CDR2 SNEGSKA (reference sequence). V was shortened by 1 base and J by 6 bases, with 12 bases between the two germline ends. This CDR3 region has 13 residues. The CDR3 nucleotides read TGCAGTGCTAGAGTGAACAGGGCGTCTGAAGCTTTCTTT. Its protein is CSARVNRASEAFF.

The rearrangement joins TRBV3-1 to TRBJ2-3, with D possibly TRBD2 on 5 matching bases. The V gene lost 4 bases and the J gene lost 0 bases, with 14 bases spanning the gap. Germline loops: CDR1 LGHDT, CDR2 YNNKEL (reference sequence). The CDR3 contains 16 residues. The CDR3 spells CASSPRGRVSTDTQYF. CDR3 bases: TGTGCCAGCAGCCCTCGTGGGCGGGTGAGCACAGATACGCAGTATTTT.

This clonotype was seen many times. V gene TRBV28 combines with J gene TRBJ1-2; the D is unclear. Trimming removed 5 bases at V and 8 bases at J, with 15 bases between. CDR1 and CDR2 (germline): MDHEN, SYDVKM. This CDR3 spans 13 amino acids. This CDR3 reads CASSPNPAAGYTF. In DNA form, the CDR3 reads TGTGCCAGCAGTCCGAACCCCGCCGCGGGCTACACCTTC.

The V and J genes are TRBV29-1 and TRBJ2-2, with D perhaps TRBD2 (6 bases). Germline V gene lookup returns CDR1 SQVTM and CDR2 ANQGSEA. The V and J ends lost 8 bases and 3 bases respectively, with 25 bases between them. The CDR3 length is 17 residues. CDR3 in amino acids: CSYEGGWGEAHTGELFF. The DNA for the CDR3 is TGCAGCTACGAGGGTGGCTGGGGGGAGGCGCACACCGGGGAGCTGTTTTTT.